This T cell receptor beta chain was obtained from a study of shared clonotypes between healthy human individuals. Across the study: For every donor, three CD4 naive, three CD4 memory, two CD8 naive and one CD8 memory plates were used. Regarding the study as a whole: Memory subsets generally showed lower estimated richness than naive subsets.

From germline, CDR1 is SQVTM and CDR2 ANQGSEA. Trimming took off 6 bases at V and 4 bases at J, with 19 bases between the two ends. The CDR3 has 15 amino acids. Concerning this clone itself: Its antigen is not known.

The table came from immunoSEQ multiplex PCR; TCRdb's copy has only in-frame clones and leaves some out. Of over 850,000 clones listed, about 80% are singletons. Recent acute infections and vaccinations were absent in the healthy HIV-negative adult donors. Nashville, Tennessee was home to all donors, who were Caucasian adults. The clonotype comes from a man between 18 and 29 years old in good health. Some clones in this sample may be carry-over from other donors' samples. This chain connects TRBV29-1 to TRBJ2-1, with a possible D match to TRBD2 (6 bases). The sequenced sample was memory CD4+ T cells from PBMCs. Stated subset: CD45RA-negative fraction. DNA for the CDR3: TGCAGCGTCGGCTTTGGCGGGGCCCCATACAATGAGCAGTTCTTC. This encodes CSVGFGGAPYNEQFF.